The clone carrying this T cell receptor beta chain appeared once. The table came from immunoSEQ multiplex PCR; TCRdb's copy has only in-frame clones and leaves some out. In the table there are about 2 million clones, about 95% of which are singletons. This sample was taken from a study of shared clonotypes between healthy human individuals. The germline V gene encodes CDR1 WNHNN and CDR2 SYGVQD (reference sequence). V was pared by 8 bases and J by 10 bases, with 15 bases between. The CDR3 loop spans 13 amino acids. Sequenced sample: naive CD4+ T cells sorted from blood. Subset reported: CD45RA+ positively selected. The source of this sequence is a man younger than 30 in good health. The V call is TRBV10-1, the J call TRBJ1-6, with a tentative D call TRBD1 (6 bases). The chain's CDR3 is CASQTGLGSPLHF. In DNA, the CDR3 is TGCGCCAGCCAAACAGGGTTGGGATCACCCCTCCACTTT.